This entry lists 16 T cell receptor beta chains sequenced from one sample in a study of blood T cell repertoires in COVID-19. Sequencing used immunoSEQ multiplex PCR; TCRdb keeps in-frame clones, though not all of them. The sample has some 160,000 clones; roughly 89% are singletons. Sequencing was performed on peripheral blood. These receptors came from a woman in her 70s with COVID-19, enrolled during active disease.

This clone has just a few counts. The CDR3: CASSIVQGGEQFF. CDR3 DNA: TGTGCCAGTAGTATAGTACAGGGCGGGGAGCAGTTCTTC. The chain combines TRBV19 with TRBJ2-1; the D gene is possibly TRBD1 (6 bases). The CDR3 is made up of 13 amino acids. Per germline, CDR1 LNHDA and CDR2 SQIVND (reference sequence). V dropped 1 base and J dropped 10 bases, with 11 bases sitting between them.

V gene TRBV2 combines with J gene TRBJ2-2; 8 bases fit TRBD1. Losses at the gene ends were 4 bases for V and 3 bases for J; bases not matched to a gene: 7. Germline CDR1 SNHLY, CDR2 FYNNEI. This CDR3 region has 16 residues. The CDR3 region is CASSGATGGYTGELFF. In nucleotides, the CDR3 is TGTGCCAGCAGTGGTGCCACAGGGGGTTACACCGGGGAGCTGTTTTTT.

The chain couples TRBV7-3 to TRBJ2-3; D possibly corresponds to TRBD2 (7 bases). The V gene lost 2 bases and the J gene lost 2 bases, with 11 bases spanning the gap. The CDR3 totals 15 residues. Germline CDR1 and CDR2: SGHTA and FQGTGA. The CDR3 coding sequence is TGTGCCAGCAGCTTACGGGGGGCTGACACAGATACGCAGTATTTT. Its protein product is CASSLRGADTDTQYF.

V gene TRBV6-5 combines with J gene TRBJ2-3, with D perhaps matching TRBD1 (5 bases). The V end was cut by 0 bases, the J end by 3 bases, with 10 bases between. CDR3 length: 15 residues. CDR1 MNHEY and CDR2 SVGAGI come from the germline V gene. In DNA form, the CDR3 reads TGTGCCAGCAGTTACTCCGCAGGGTATACAGATACGCAGTATTTT. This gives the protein CASSYSAGYTDTQYF.

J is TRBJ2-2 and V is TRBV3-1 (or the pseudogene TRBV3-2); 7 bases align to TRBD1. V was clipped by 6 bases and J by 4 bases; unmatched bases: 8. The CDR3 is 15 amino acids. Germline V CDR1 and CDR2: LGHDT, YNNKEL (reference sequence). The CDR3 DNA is TGTGCCAGCAGTCAGACGACAGGGAGCACCGGGGAGCTGTTTTTT. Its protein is CASSQTTGSTGELFF.

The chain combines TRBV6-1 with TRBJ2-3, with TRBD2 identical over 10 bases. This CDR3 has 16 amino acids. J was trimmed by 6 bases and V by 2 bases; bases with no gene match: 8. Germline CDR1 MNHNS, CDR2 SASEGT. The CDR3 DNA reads TGTGCCAGCAGTGAATCCAGCGGGGGGGCCTTTGATACGCAGTATTTT. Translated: CASSESSGGAFDTQYF.

Written as DNA, the CDR3 is TGTGCCAGTAGTAGATCTCCCTCAGGGGACTACAGTACCTTC. Amino acids: CASSRSPSGDYSTF. This chain uses TRBV19 with TRBJ1-2; D may be TRBD1 (6 bases). The V and J ends lost 4 bases and 14 bases respectively, with 23 bases between them. This CDR3 comprises 14 residues. Per the germline V gene, CDR1 is LNHDA and CDR2 is SQIVND (reference sequence).

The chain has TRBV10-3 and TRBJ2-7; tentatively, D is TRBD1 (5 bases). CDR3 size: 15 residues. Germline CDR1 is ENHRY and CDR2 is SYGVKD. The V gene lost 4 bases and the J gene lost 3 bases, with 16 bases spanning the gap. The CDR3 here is CAISGTISLRYEQYF. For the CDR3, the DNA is TGTGCCATCAGTGGGACAATCAGTCTACGCTACGAGCAGTACTTC.

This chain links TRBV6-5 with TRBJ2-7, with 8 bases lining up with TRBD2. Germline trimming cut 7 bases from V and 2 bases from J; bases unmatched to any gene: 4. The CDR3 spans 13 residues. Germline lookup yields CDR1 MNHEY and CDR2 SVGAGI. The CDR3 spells CASIPGGPYEQYF. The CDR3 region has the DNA TGTGCCAGCATTCCGGGGGGGCCCTACGAGCAGTACTTC.

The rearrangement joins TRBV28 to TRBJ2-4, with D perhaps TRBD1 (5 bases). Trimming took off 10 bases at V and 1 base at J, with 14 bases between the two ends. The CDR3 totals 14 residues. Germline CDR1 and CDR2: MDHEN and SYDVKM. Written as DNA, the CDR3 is TGTGCCACCGTTGGGGCGCGGGCCAAAAACATTCAGTACTTC. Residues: CATVGARAKNIQYF.

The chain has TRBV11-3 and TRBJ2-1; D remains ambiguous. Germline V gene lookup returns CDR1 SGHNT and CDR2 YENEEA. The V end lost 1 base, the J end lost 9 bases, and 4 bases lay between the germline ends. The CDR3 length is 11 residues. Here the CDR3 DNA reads TGTGCCAGCAGCTTAGGAGGTGAGCAGTTCTTC. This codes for CASSLGGEQFF.

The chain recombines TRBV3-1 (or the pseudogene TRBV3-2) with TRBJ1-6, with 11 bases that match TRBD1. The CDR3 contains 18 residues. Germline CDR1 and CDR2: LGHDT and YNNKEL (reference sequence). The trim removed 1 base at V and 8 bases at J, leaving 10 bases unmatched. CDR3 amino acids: CASSQVGPRDRGYSPLHF. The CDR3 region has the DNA TGTGCCAGCAGCCAAGTTGGACCTCGGGACAGGGGGTATTCACCCCTCCACTTT.

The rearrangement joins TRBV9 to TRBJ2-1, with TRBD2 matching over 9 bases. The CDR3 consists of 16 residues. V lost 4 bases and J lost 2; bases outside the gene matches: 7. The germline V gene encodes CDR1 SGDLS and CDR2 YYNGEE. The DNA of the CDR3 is TGTGCCAGCAGCATCCGCGGGGGGGCCCCCTACAATGAGCAGTTCTTC. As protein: CASSIRGGAPYNEQFF.

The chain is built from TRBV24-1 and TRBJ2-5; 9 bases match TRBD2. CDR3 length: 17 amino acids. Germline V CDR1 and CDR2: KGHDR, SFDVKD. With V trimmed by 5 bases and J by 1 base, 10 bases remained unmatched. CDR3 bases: TGTGCCACCAGTGCGGGCGGGGGGGTACTCCCCCAAGAGACCCAGTACTTC. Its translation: CATSAGGGVLPQETQYF.

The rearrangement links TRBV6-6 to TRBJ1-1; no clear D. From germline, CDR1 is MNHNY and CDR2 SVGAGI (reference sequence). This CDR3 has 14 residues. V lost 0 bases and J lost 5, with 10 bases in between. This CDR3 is CASSYSNLVTEAFF. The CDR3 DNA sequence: TGTGCCAGCAGTTACTCGAATTTAGTAACTGAAGCTTTCTTT.

In DNA form, the CDR3 reads TGTGCCAGCAGCCTCTCCGGGACAGGGACCACTGAAGCTTTCTTT. Its translation: CASSLSGTGTTEAFF. V usage is TRBV7-6 and J usage is TRBJ1-1; TRBD1 matches 9 bases. This CDR3 is 15 amino acids long. With 5 bases clipped from V and 4 bases from J, the junction kept 8 bases outside the gene matches. The V gene's germline CDR1 is SGHVS and CDR2 FNYEAQ.